The next 19 T cell receptor beta chains were all read from a single sample in a study of shared T cell receptors in the human thymus. Sequencing was performed with immunoSEQ multiplex PCR; in TCRdb, only in-frame clones are kept and a portion is missing. The table includes hundreds of thousands of clones, approximately 78% detected once. This sample was also put to use in a study of human thymus T cells.

The sequenced material came from thymocytes. The receptors derive from a boy in the first two years of life with a congenital heart defect.

The chain links TRBV4-1 to TRBJ2-1; 14 bases fit TRBD2. V was clipped by 4 bases and J by 4 bases; unmatched bases: 3. This CDR3 is built from 16 residues. CDR1 MGHRA and CDR2 YSYEKL come from the germline V gene. In DNA form, the CDR3 reads TGCGCCAGCAGCCCTGGGACTAGCGGGAGTTACAATGAGCAGTTCTTC. The encoded protein is CASSPGTSGSYNEQFF.

This sequence joins TRBV6-1 and TRBJ1-4; D call uncertain. There are 16 residues in the CDR3. The V gene's germline CDR1 is MNHNS and CDR2 SASEGT. Between the trimmed V and J ends, which lost 2 bases and 3 bases, there was a span of 13 bases. CDR3 loop: CASSEREGPANEKLFF. In nucleotides, the CDR3 is TGTGCCAGCAGTGAAAGGGAGGGCCCAGCTAATGAAAAACTGTTTTTT.

This chain uses TRBV11-2 with TRBJ2-2, with TRBD2 identical over 11 bases. V gave up 1 base and J gave up 4 bases; unmatched junction bases: 5. Germline values: CDR1 SGHAT, CDR2 FQNNGV. The CDR3 is 17 residues long. The CDR3 nucleotides are TGTGCCAGCAGCTTAGCGCCGGGACTAGCGGTCACCGGGGAGCTGTTTTTT. Translated, it gives CASSLAPGLAVTGELFF. The full variable domain, its missing parts supplied by reference TRBV11-2 and TRBJ2-2, is EAGVAQSPRYKIIEKRQSVAFWCNPISGHATLYWYQQILGQGPKLLIQFQNNGVVDDSQLPKDRFSAERLKGVDSTLKIQPAKLEDSAVYLCASSLAPGLAVTGELFFGEGSRLTVL.

The sample holds a few counts of this clone. J is TRBJ1-5 and V is TRBV6-1, with D possibly matching TRBD1 (5 bases). This CDR3 contains 14 residues. The germline gives CDR1 MNHNS, CDR2 SASEGT. Between the trimmed V and J ends, which lost 4 bases and 2 bases, there was a span of 9 bases. CDR3 sequence (DNA): TGTGCCAGCAGTGGGGGGGATGGCAATCAGCCCCAGCATTTT. It yields the protein CASSGGDGNQPQHF.

The J gene is TRBJ2-2, the V gene TRBV27, with 8 bases lining up with TRBD1. Germline V gene data show CDR1 as MNHEY and CDR2 as SMNVEV (reference sequence). V shed 2 bases, J shed 2 bases, and the junction held 1 base outside the gene matches. The CDR3 has 15 amino acids. DNA of the CDR3: TGTGCCAGCAGTTTAACAGGGGGAAACACCGGGGAGCTGTTTTTT. Its translation is CASSLTGGNTGELFF.

With respect to this clone: One end of the junction fails to match germline, which may point to a read error. This chain joins TRBV5-4 and TRBJ1-2, with a tentative D call TRBD1 (5 bases). Per the germline V gene, CDR1 is SGHNT and CDR2 is YYREEE (reference sequence). The CDR3 extends over 12 amino acids. DNA for the CDR3: TGTGCCAGCAGCATAGGGCGGGGCAGGGAGTCCTTC. Its protein is CASSIGRGRESF. Supplemented by reference TRBV5-4 and TRBJ1-2, the full variable domain reads ETGVTQSPTHLIKTRGQQVTLRCSSQSGHNTVSWYQQALGQGPQFIFQYYREEENGRGNFPPRFSGLQFPNYSSELNVNALELDDSALYLCASSIGRGRESFGSGTRLTVV.

The rearrangement links TRBV6-1 to TRBJ2-7, with a weak D call TRBD1 (5 bases). V was cut by 1 base and J by 1 base, with 14 bases left in between. CDR1 is MNHNS, CDR2 SASEGT, per germline. CDR3 length: 16 amino acids. The CDR3 coding sequence is TGTGCCAGCAGTGAAGGGGGCGGAATAGGGTCCTACGAGCAGTACTTC. It is translated as CASSEGGGIGSYEQYF.

This chain links TRBV2 with TRBJ2-1; 11 nucleotides align to TRBD2. V was clipped by 3 bases and J by 9 bases; unmatched bases: 7. The CDR3 has 15 amino acids. Germline-derived CDR1 and CDR2 are SNHLY and FYNNEI. For the CDR3, the DNA is TGTGCCAGCAGTGAGAGACTAGCGGGATTCTGTGAGCAGTTCTTC. Encoded protein: CASSERLAGFCEQFF.

The rearrangement uses TRBV15 and TRBJ1-1; 9 bases fit TRBD1. The germline CDR1 and CDR2 sequences are LNHNV and YYDKDF (reference sequence). The CDR3 spans 14 residues. V shed 8 bases and J 8 bases; nucleotides not matched to a gene: 12. CDR3 residues: CATRSTQGAGEAFF. CDR3 sequence (DNA): TGTGCCACCCGATCCACACAGGGGGCAGGGGAAGCTTTCTTT. Based on the CDR3 plus reference TRBV15 and TRBJ1-1, the full variable domain is DAMVIQNPRYQVTQFGKPVTLSCSQTLNHNVMYWYQQKSSQAPKLLFHYYDKDFNNEADTPDNFQSRRPNTSFCFLDIRSPGLGDTAMYLCATRSTQGAGEAFFGQGTRLTVV.

This clone showed up just once. The rearrangement links TRBV5-1 to TRBJ2-1; TRBD2 matches at 9 bases. The V segment lost 2 bases and the J segment 9 bases; nucleotides outside the gene matches: 9. The germline V gene has CDR1 SGHRS and CDR2 YFSETQ. CDR3 size: 15 residues. The chain's CDR3 is CASSFSGSRVGEQFF. The CDR3 DNA reads as TGCGCCAGCAGCTTTAGCGGGAGCCGGGTCGGTGAGCAGTTCTTC. Complete variable domain (other parts from reference TRBV5-1 and TRBJ2-1): KAGVTQTPRYLIKTRGQQVTLSCSPISGHRSVSWYQQTPGQGLQFLFEYFSETQRNKGNFPGRFSGRQFSNSRSEMNVSTLELGDSALYLCASSFSGSRVGEQFFGPGTRLTVL.

V and J are TRBV7-2 and TRBJ2-1; D remains ambiguous. The CDR3 sequence is 16 residues long. Germline V CDR1 and CDR2: SGHTA, FQGNSA. V lost 5 bases and J lost 8, with 22 bases in between. The CDR3 coding sequence is TGTGCCAGCAGCCTGCCCCCGGGTCCGCCTTTGGATGAGCAGTTCTTC. This sequence encodes CASSLPPGPPLDEQFF.

The table lists this clone with a few counts. The chain links TRBV29-1 to TRBJ2-1; 7 bases match TRBD1. CDR1 is SQVTM, CDR2 ANQGSEA, per germline. J was trimmed by 3 bases and V by 7 bases; bases with no gene match: 3. The CDR3 is 12 residues long. The CDR3 region is CSADRVYNEQFF. The DNA for the CDR3 is TGCAGCGCTGACAGGGTCTACAATGAGCAGTTCTTC.

The chain links TRBV5-4 to TRBJ2-1, with a weak D call TRBD2 (5 bases). The V end lost 0 bases, the J end lost 3 bases, and 10 bases lay between the germline ends. Looked up from germline, CDR1 is SGHNT and CDR2 is YYREEE (reference sequence). This CDR3 is built from 15 residues. This CDR3 reads CASSLAGSDYNEQFF. The DNA for the CDR3 is TGTGCCAGCAGCTTGGCTGGTAGCGACTACAATGAGCAGTTCTTC.

The chain recombines TRBV6-1 with TRBJ2-7; D perhaps matches TRBD1 (6 bases). Looked up from germline, CDR1 is MNHNS and CDR2 is SASEGT. The CDR3 loop spans 14 amino acids. V was pared by 6 bases and J by 5 bases, with 17 bases between. CDR3 loop: CASSPSDRRHEQYF. The CDR3 region has the DNA TGTGCCAGCAGCCCATCGGACAGACGGCACGAGCAGTACTTC.

This chain links TRBV27 with TRBJ2-5; D uncertain. The V end was cut by 3 bases, the J end by 4 bases, with 9 bases between. Germline V gene lookup returns CDR1 MNHEY and CDR2 SMNVEV (reference sequence). The CDR3 sequence is 13 residues long. CDR3 coding DNA: TGTGCCAGCAGTTTCTCCCGAGGAGAGACCCAGTACTTC. Amino acids: CASSFSRGETQYF.

In nucleotides, the CDR3 is TGCGCCAGCAGTCCTGACTATTTATCGTGCGAGCAGTACTTC. The encoded protein is CASSPDYLSCEQYF. V usage is TRBV4-1 and J usage is TRBJ2-7; perhaps TRBD2 as D (5 bases). Germline CDR1 reads MGHRA; CDR2 reads YSYEKL. Deletions cut 6 bases from V and 6 bases from J, with 18 bases between. This CDR3 has 14 amino acids.

The chain has TRBV27 and TRBJ2-7, with 10 bases aligning to TRBD2. This CDR3 is built from 18 residues. Germline assignment: CDR1 MNHEY and CDR2 SMNVEV (reference sequence). Unmatched junction bases numbered 11, after V lost 3 bases and J lost 0 bases. The DNA of the CDR3 is TGTGCCAGCAGTTTCGACGACACGGCTAGCGGGGGCTCCTACGAGCAGTACTTC. Protein: CASSFDDTASGGSYEQYF.

The sample holds one count of this clone. The chain combines TRBV27 with TRBJ1-5, with TRBD1 matching 9 bases. This CDR3 contains 13 residues. The V and J ends lost 7 bases and 6 bases, in that order; junction bases with no gene match: 4. The V gene's germline CDR1 is MNHEY and CDR2 SMNVEV (reference sequence). The CDR3 sequence is CASTDRGGQPQHF. The CDR3 nucleotides are TGTGCCAGCACAGACAGGGGGGGTCAGCCCCAGCATTTT.

This chain links TRBV6-1 with TRBJ2-4; D might be TRBD2 (6 bases). V lost 3 bases and J lost 0, with 12 bases in between. Germline assignment: CDR1 MNHNS and CDR2 SASEGT. CDR3 length equals 16 residues. The CDR3 coding sequence is TGTGCCAGCAGTGACGGGACTCCCCTAGCCAAAAACATTCAGTACTTC. Residues: CASSDGTPLAKNIQYF.